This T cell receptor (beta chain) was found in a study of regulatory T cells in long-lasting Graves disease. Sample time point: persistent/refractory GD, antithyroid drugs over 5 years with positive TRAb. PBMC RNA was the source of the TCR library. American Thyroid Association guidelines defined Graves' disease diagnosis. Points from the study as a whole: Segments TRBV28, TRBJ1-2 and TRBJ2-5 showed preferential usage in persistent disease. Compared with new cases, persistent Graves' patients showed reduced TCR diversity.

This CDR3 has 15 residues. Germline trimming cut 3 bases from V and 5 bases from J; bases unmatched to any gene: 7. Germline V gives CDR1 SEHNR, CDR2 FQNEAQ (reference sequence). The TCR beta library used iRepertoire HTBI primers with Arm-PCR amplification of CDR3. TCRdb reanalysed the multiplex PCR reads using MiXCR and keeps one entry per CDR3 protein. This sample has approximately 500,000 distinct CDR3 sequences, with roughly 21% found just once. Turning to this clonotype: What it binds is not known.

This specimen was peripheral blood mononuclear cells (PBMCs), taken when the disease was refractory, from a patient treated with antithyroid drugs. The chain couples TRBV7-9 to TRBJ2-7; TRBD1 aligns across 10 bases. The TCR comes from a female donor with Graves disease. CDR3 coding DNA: TGTGCCAGCAGCTTCCCGGGACAGGGGTTCGACGAGCAGTACTTC. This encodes CASSFPGQGFDEQYF.